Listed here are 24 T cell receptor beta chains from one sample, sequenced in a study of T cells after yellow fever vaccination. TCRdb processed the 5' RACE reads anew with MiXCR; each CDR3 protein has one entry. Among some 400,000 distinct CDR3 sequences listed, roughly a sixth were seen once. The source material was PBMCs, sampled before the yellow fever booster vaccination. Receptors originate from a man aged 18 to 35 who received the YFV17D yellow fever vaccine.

CDR3 nucleotides: TGTGCCAGCAGTTACTCGCAGGGCAGGCCCCGCGGGGAGACCCAGTACTTC. Amino acid sequence: CASSYSQGRPRGETQYF. The genes are TRBV6-5 and TRBJ2-5; TRBD1 or TRBD2 may be the D gene (5 bases each). This CDR3 spans 17 amino acids. V dropped 0 bases and J dropped 5 bases, with 19 bases sitting between them. Germline V CDR1 and CDR2: MNHEY, SVGAGI.

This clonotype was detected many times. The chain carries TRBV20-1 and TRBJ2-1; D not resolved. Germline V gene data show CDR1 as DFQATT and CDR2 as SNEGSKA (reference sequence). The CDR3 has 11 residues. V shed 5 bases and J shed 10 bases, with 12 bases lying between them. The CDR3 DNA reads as TGCAGTGCTGTGCCCCTCGGGGAGCAGTTCTTC. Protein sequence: CSAVPLGEQFF.

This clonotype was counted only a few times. The CDR3 region is CASSTRGGNQETQYF. In nucleotides, the CDR3 is TGTGCCAGCAGTACCCGGGGCGGGAATCAAGAGACCCAGTACTTC. This sequence joins TRBV6-2 or TRBV6-3 and TRBJ2-5, with D maybe TRBD2 (6 bases). CDR1 and CDR2 from the germline V gene are MNHEY and SVGEGT. Trimming stripped 5 bases from V and 2 bases from J, with 15 bases between. The CDR3 runs to 15 residues.

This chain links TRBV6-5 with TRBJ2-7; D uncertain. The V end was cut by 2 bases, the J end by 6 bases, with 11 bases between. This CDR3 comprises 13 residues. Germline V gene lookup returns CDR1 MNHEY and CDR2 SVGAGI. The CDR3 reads CASSYTPGGEQYV. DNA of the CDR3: TGTGCCAGCAGTTACACCCCGGGCGGCGAGCAGTACGTC.

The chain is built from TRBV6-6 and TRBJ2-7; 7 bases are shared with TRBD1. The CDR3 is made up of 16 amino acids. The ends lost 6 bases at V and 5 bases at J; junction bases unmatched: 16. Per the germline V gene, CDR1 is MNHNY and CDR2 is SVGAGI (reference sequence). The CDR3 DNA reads TGTGCCAGCAGCCCTCCCCGAGACAGGGCGCTAAACGAGCAGTACTTC. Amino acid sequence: CASSPPRDRALNEQYF.

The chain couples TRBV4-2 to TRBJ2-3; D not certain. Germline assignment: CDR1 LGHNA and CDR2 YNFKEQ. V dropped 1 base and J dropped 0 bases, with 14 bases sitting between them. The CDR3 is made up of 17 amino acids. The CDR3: CASSQGVLAGSTDTQYF. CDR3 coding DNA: TGTGCCAGCAGCCAAGGGGTTTTGGCAGGAAGCACAGATACGCAGTATTTT.

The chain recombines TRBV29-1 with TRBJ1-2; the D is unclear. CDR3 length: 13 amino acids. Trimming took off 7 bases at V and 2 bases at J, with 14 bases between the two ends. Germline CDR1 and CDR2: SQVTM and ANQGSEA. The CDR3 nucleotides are TGCAGCGCCCAACCCGCGGCGAACTATGGCTACACCTTC. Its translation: CSAQPAANYGYTF.

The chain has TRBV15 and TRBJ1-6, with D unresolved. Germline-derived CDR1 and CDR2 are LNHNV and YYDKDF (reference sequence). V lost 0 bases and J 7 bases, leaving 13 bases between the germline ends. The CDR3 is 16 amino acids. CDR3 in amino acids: CATSRDPLQRNSPLHF. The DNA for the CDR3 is TGTGCCACCAGCAGAGATCCCCTACAGAGGAATTCACCCCTCCACTTT.

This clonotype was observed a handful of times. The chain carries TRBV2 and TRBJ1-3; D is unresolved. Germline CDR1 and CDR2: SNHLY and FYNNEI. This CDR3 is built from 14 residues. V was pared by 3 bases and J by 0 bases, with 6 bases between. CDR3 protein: CASSEIFSGNTIYF. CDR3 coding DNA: TGTGCCAGCAGTGAGATTTTCTCTGGAAACACCATATATTTT.

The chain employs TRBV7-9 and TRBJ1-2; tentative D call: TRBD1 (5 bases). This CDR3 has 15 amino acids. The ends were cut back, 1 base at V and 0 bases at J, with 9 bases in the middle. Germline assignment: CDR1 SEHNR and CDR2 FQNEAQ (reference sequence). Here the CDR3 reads CASSLDGASNYGYTF. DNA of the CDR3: TGTGCCAGCAGCTTAGACGGGGCCTCTAACTATGGCTACACCTTC.

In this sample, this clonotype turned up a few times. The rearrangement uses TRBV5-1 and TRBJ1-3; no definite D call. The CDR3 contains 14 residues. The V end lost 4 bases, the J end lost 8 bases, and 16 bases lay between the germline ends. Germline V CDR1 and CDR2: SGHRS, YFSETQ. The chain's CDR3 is CASSLGRKGDTIYF. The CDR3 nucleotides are TGCGCCAGCAGCCTGGGTCGAAAGGGAGACACCATATATTTT.

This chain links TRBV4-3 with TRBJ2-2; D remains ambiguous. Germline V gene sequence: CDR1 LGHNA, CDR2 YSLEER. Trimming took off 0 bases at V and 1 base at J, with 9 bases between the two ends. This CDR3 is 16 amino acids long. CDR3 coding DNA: TGCGCCAGCAGCCAAGACGTAACCCTGAACACCGGGGAGCTGTTTTTT. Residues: CASSQDVTLNTGELFF.

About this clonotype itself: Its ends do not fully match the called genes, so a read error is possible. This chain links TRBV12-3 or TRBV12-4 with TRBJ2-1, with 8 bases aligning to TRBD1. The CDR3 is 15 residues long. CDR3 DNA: TGTGCCAGCAGTTTGGGACAGGCCTCCCACAATGAGCAGTTCTTC. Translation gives CASSLGQASHNEQFF.

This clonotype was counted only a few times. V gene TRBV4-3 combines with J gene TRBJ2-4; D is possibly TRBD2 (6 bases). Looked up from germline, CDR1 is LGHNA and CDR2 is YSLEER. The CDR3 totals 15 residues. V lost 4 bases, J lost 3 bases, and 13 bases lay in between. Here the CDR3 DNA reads TGCGCCAGCAGCCCCGACCGGGGGTACAAAAACATTCAGTACTTC. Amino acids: CASSPDRGYKNIQYF.

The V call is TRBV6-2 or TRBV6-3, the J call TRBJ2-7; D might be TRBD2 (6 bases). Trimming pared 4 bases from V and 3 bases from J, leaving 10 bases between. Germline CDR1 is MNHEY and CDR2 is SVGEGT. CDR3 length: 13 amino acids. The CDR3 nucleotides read TGTGCCAGCAGTTCAGGGAGGCGCTACGAGCAGTACGTC. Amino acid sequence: CASSSGRRYEQYV.

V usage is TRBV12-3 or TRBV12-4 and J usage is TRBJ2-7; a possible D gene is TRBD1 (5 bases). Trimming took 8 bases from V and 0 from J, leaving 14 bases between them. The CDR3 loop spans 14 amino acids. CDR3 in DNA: TGTGCCAGCGGGGCAAGTACTCTCTCCTACGAGCAGTACGTC. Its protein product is CASGASTLSYEQYV.

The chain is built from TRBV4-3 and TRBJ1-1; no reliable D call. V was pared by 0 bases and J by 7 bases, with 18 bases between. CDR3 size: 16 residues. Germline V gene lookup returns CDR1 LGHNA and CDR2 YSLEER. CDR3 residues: CASSQDSRGRAGEAFF. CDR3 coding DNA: TGCGCCAGCAGCCAAGATTCAAGAGGGCGAGCGGGTGAAGCTTTCTTT.

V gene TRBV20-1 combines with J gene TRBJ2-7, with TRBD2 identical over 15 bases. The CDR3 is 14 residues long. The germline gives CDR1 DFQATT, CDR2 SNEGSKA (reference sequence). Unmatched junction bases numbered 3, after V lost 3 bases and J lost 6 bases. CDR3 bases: TGCAGTGCTAGGGGACTAGCGGGGGGCTCCGAGCAGTACGTC. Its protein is CSARGLAGGSEQYV.

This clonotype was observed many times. The chain's CDR3 is CASSPGQGKITEAFF. The CDR3 nucleotides read TGTGCCAGCAGCCCGGGACAGGGGAAGATCACTGAAGCTTTCTTT. The chain uses TRBV7-2 and TRBJ1-1; TRBD1 agrees at 10 bases. Germline CDR1 and CDR2: SGHTA and FQGNSA. This CDR3 comprises 15 residues. V lost 5 bases and J lost 4; bases outside the gene matches: 7.

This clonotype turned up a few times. CDR3 in amino acids: CASSYGGTTPSYNEQFF. Here the CDR3 DNA reads TGTGCCAGCAGTTACGGTGGGACTACTCCCTCCTACAATGAGCAGTTCTTC. J is TRBJ2-1 and V is TRBV6-2 or TRBV6-3; 7 nucleotides line up with TRBD2. CDR1 is MNHEY and CDR2 is SVGEGT in the germline V gene. With V trimmed by 2 bases and J by 0 bases, 7 bases remained unmatched. The CDR3 contains 17 residues.

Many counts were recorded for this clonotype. CDR3 bases: TGTGCCAGCCGGTTCCGTGATGGGGTAGTCACAGATACGCAGTATTTT. This codes for CASRFRDGVVTDTQYF. The V gene is TRBV5-5, the J gene TRBJ2-3; D unclear. The V end lost 7 bases, the J end lost 2 bases, and 20 bases lay between the germline ends. The CDR3 is 16 amino acids. CDR1 is SGHKS, CDR2 YYEKEE, per germline (reference sequence).

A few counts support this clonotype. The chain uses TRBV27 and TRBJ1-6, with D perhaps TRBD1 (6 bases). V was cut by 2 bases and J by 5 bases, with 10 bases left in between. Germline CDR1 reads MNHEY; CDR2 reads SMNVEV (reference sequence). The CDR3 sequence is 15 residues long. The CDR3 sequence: CASSLQDRNNSPLHF. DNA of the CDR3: TGTGCCAGCAGTTTACAGGACAGAAATAATTCACCCCTCCACTTT.

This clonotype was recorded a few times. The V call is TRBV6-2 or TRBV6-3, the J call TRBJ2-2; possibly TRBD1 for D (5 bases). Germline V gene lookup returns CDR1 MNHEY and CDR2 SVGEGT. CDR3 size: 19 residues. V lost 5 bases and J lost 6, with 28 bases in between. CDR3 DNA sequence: TGTGCCAGCAGTATAGTCCGGGCAGGGATCCCGAGTGTGCCCGGGGAGCTGTTTTTT. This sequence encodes CASSIVRAGIPSVPGELFF.

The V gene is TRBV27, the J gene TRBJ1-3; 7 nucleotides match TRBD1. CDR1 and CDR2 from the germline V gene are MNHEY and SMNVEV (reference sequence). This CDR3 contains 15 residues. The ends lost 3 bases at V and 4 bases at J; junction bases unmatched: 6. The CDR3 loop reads CASSFATGPGNTIYF. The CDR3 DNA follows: TGTGCCAGCAGTTTCGCGACAGGGCCAGGAAACACCATATATTTT.